This T cell receptor (beta chain) derives from a study of shared clonotypes between healthy human individuals. Study observations and caveats: Sequencing of the sorted subsets was shown by rarefaction to be incomplete despite large depth.

A remark on this clone: The antigen is unknown.

Trimming cost V 2 bases and J 2 bases, with 11 bases left between them. The germline V gene encodes CDR1 SGHAT and CDR2 FQNNGV. The CDR3 totals 15 residues. Data came from immunoSEQ multiplex PCR; TCRdb stores just in-frame clones and leaves some out. The sample lists 2 million to 2.5 million clones; about 90% were seen once. V is TRBV11-2 and J is TRBJ2-3; possible D gene TRBD1, 5 bases. This receptor was taken from a man between 18 and 35 years old in good health. Some clones in this sample may be carry-over from other donors' samples. Input material: naive CD4+ T cells from PBMCs. The subset: CD45RA+ positively selected. The CDR3 bases are TGTGCCAGCAGCTTATGGGGCGGCGCCACAGATACGCAGTATTTT. Amino acid sequence: CASSLWGGATDTQYF.